Following are 8 T cell receptor beta chains from one sample sequenced in a study of CD8+CD57+ T cells in acquired aplastic anemia. Researchers used genomic DNA as the template to profile TCR beta VDJ and CDR3. TCRdb fed the reads into MiXCR, producing one record per CDR3 protein. The sample yields about 160,000 distinct CDR3 sequences, less than 50% seen once. Sequencing was done on patients that had shown CD8+CD57+ cell expansion by flow cytometry. Input material: sorted CD4+, CD8+, or CD8+CD57+ T cells (not recorded which) from PBMCs. The receptor set was obtained from a human donor with aplastic anemia.

A note on this clonotype: This may be a read error, as it is one base from a much larger clone. The rearrangement joins TRBV4-2 to TRBJ1-1, with D maybe TRBD1 (5 bases). Germline CDR1 reads LGHNA; CDR2 reads YNFKEQ. V shed 0 bases and J shed 5 bases, with 16 bases lying between them. The CDR3 covers 16 residues. The CDR3 DNA reads TGTGCCAGCAGCCAAGAAGGGGCCTACTTAGGGACTGAAGCTTTCTTT. The encoded protein is CASSQEGAYLGTEAFF.

This clonotype was counted between two and nine times. The J gene is TRBJ1-2, the V gene TRBV24-1, with D tentatively TRBD1 (5 bases). V was trimmed by 6 bases and J by 8 bases, leaving 21 bases between them. In germline, CDR1 is KGHDR, CDR2 SFDVKD. The CDR3 consists of 15 residues. DNA of the CDR3: TGTGCCACCAGTTACTCGGGCAGGGAGGAGTACGGCTACACCTTC. Residues: CATSYSGREEYGYTF.

J is TRBJ1-6 and V is TRBV11-1, with 8 bases identical to TRBD1. CDR1 SGHAT and CDR2 FQDESV come from the germline V gene (reference sequence). The CDR3 spans 16 residues. V dropped 6 bases and J dropped 11; count of bases not matched to a gene: 15. The CDR3 is CASSPYRQGRLAPLHF. CDR3 sequence (DNA): TGTGCCAGCAGTCCTTACCGACAGGGGAGGTTGGCACCCCTCCACTTT.

A note on this clonotype: This could be a read error, since a much larger clone is one nucleotide away. V and J are TRBV19 and TRBJ2-1, with D unclear. Germline V lookup: CDR1 LNHDA, CDR2 SQIVND (reference sequence). The CDR3 consists of 16 residues. V was clipped by 5 bases and J by 0 bases, with 14 bases between them. CDR3 nucleotide sequence: TGTGCCAGTAGTGTCCGACTTTTAGACTCCTACAATGAGCAGTTCTTC. Amino acids: CASSVRLLDSYNEQFF.

This clonotype was seen a few times. This rearrangement joins TRBV19 to TRBJ2-1, with 9 bases lining up with TRBD2. The V and J ends lost 3 bases and 6 bases, in that order; junction bases with no gene match: 6. Germline V CDR1 and CDR2: LNHDA, SQIVND (reference sequence). The CDR3 runs to 15 residues. The CDR3 loop reads CASSIGIAGANEQFF. As DNA, the CDR3 is TGTGCCAGTAGTATCGGGATAGCGGGAGCCAATGAGCAGTTCTTC.

The chain combines TRBV4-3 with TRBJ2-3; 8 bases fit TRBD2. Germline V lookup: CDR1 LGHNA, CDR2 YSLEER. The V and J ends lost 2 bases and 1 base, in that order; junction bases with no gene match: 2. The CDR3 is 15 residues long. The CDR3 sequence is CASSQQAGGTDTQYF. The CDR3 bases are TGCGCCAGCAGCCAACAAGCGGGGGGCACAGATACGCAGTATTTT.

This clonotype has a count of ten or more. CDR3 sequence: CASSLLGADKANYGYTF. The DNA of the CDR3 is TGTGCCAGCAGCCTACTGGGGGCGGATAAAGCTAACTATGGCTACACCTTC. The chain links TRBV11-1 to TRBJ1-2; TRBD1 is a possible D gene (6 bases). CDR3 length: 17 residues. Trimming shortened V by 5 bases and J by 0 bases, and 19 bases separated the two germline ends. Germline V gene sequence: CDR1 SGHAT, CDR2 FQDESV (reference sequence). Supplemented by reference TRBV11-1 and TRBJ1-2, the full variable domain reads EAEVAQSPRYKITEKSQAVAFWCDPISGHATLYWYRQILGQGPELLVQFQDESVVDDSQLPKDRFSAERLKGVDSTLKIQPAELGDSAMYLCASSLLGADKANYGYTFGSGTRLTVV.

The rearrangement uses TRBV29-1 and TRBJ2-3; 10 bases are shared with TRBD2. Germline CDR1 reads SQVTM; CDR2 reads ANQGSEA. Unmatched junction bases numbered 9, after V lost 1 base and J lost 8 bases. The CDR3 is made up of 15 amino acids. This CDR3 reads CSVEAAGGPMGTQYF. The CDR3 DNA is TGCAGCGTTGAAGCAGCGGGAGGGCCAATGGGTACGCAGTATTTT.